A single sample is the source of the 30 T cell receptor beta chains below, sequenced in a study of radiotherapy plus CTLA-4 blockade in lung cancer (dated by TCRdb to 2017 to 2018). Library prep was done by the immunoSEQ multiplex PCR assay. Not all clones reach the TCRdb copy of this immuneACCESS table, which keeps in-frame sequences only. Checked studies attribute under half of the gap to unresolved V genes and leave the rest unexplained. This sample holds about 110,000 clones; about 84% were observed only once. The ten largest clones capture roughly 2.3% of the sample. The source was peripheral blood, collected from a patient treated with radiotherapy plus ipilimumab. Source of these receptors: a human donor with non-small cell lung cancer that progressed on radiotherapy plus ipilimumab. Some clones in this sample may be carry-over from other donors' samples.

DNA of the CDR3: TGTGCCAGTACCGTCAGGGGGCCCGGGGAGCTGTTTTTT. This translates into CASTVRGPGELFF. The chain uses TRBV19 and TRBJ2-2; TRBD1 agrees at 8 bases. Losses at the gene ends were 7 bases for V and 6 bases for J; bases not matched to a gene: 4. CDR1 and CDR2 (germline): LNHDA, SQIVND (reference sequence). CDR3 length: 13 residues. Together with reference TRBV19 and TRBJ2-2, the CDR3 gives the full variable domain: DGGITQSPKYLFRKEGQNVTLSCEQNLNHDAMYWYRQDPGQGLRLIYYSQIVNDFQKGDIAEGYSVSREKKESFPLTVTSAQKNPTAFYLCASTVRGPGELFFGEGSRLTVL.

This rearrangement joins TRBV29-1 to TRBJ2-5, with D hard to call. This CDR3 spans 14 amino acids. V was trimmed by 6 bases and J by 2 bases, leaving 16 bases between them. CDR1 and CDR2 from the germline V gene are SQVTM and ANQGSEA. The CDR3 region has the DNA TGCAGCGTATCCCCCTTAACGGAGCAAGAGACCCAGTACTTC. It translates to CSVSPLTEQETQYF.

V and J are TRBV4-3 and TRBJ2-2, with D unresolved. The CDR3 has 14 amino acids. Germline loops: CDR1 LGHNA, CDR2 YSLEER. The V and J ends lost 2 bases and 7 bases respectively, with 11 bases between them. The CDR3 loop is CASSQLMNVGELFF. Here the CDR3 DNA reads TGCGCCAGCAGCCAACTTATGAATGTCGGGGAGCTGTTTTTT.

The CDR3 DNA follows: TGTGCCAGCTCAGAGTACTGGGGGAGATCTGGAAACACCATATATTTT. Translating it yields CASSEYWGRSGNTIYF. This chain uses TRBV18 with TRBJ1-3, with D possibly being TRBD1 (5 bases). In germline, CDR1 is KGHSH, CDR2 LQKENI. There are 16 residues in the CDR3. V was cut by 5 bases and J by 1 base, with 15 bases left in between.

This clone was seen more than once but under ten times. This sequence joins TRBV4-1 and TRBJ1-3; TRBD1 agrees at 8 bases. This CDR3 is 16 amino acids long. The germline CDR1 and CDR2 sequences are MGHRA and YSYEKL. The V and J ends lost 0 bases and 7 bases, in that order; junction bases with no gene match: 8. CDR3 amino acids: CASSQDPRQGRNTIYF. CDR3 DNA sequence: TGCGCCAGCAGCCAAGATCCCCGACAGGGGAGGAACACCATATATTTT.

The rearrangement uses TRBV5-6 and TRBJ1-3, with TRBD1 matching 11 bases. The junction had 1 base not matched to a gene; V was cut back by 5 bases and J by 0 bases. Germline CDR1 is SGHDT and CDR2 is YYEEEE. The CDR3 runs to 15 residues. CDR3 residues: CASRDRGLSGNTIYF. The CDR3 nucleotides are TGTGCCAGCAGGGACAGGGGGCTCTCTGGAAACACCATATATTTT.

A word on this clone: One end of the junction does not line up with germline, which may come from a read error. The genes are TRBV7-7 and TRBJ2-3; unclear D gene. The V gene's germline CDR1 is SSHAT and CDR2 FNYEAQ (reference sequence). The CDR3 is 13 amino acids. As DNA, the CDR3 is TGTGCTAGCAGCCAACAATTCACAGATACGCAGTATTTT. Amino acids: CASSQQFTDTQYF.

This clone was observed a handful of times. The rearrangement links TRBV7-9 to TRBJ1-6; perhaps TRBD1 as D (5 bases). The CDR3 extends over 14 amino acids. Trimming took off 11 bases at V and 7 bases at J, with 18 bases between the two ends. Germline CDR1 and CDR2: SEHNR and FQNEAQ (reference sequence). CDR3 nucleotides: TGTGCCTCTACCCCCCAGGGAGGGAATTCACCCCTCCACTTT. As protein: CASTPQGGNSPLHF. Full variable domain (outside the CDR3, taken from reference TRBV7-9 and TRBJ1-6): DTGVSQNPRHKITKRGQNVTFRCDPISEHNRLYWYRQTLGQGPEFLTYFQNEAQLEKSRLLSDRFSAERPKGSFSTLEIQRTEQGDSAMYLCASTPQGGNSPLHFGNGTRLTVT.

For this clone: Relative to the germline gene, one junction end is altered; a read error may explain this. The chain links TRBV4-2 to TRBJ1-6; D is ambiguous. CDR3 length: 14 amino acids. Germline lookup yields CDR1 LGHNA and CDR2 YNFKEQ. CDR3 sequence: CASSRETSNSSLHF. The CDR3 DNA follows: TGTGCCAGCTCCCGGGAGACTTCTAATTCATCCCTCCACTTT.

The J gene is TRBJ2-1, the V gene TRBV5-4; 10 nucleotides agree with TRBD2. The CDR3 is 17 amino acids. The trim removed 2 bases at V and 2 bases at J, leaving 7 bases unmatched. Germline values: CDR1 SGHNT, CDR2 YYREEE (reference sequence). The DNA of the CDR3 is TGTGCCAGCAGCTTTCAGCGGGGGGGCGTGGCCTACAATGAGCAGTTCTTC. Amino acid sequence: CASSFQRGGVAYNEQFF.

The V and J genes are TRBV28 and TRBJ1-1; 8 nucleotides line up with TRBD1. Germline CDR1 and CDR2: MDHEN and SYDVKM. There are 18 residues in the CDR3. V shed 5 bases and J 3 bases; nucleotides not matched to a gene: 17. The CDR3 DNA reads as TGTGCCAGCAGTACCCCTAAAGGACAGGGAGGAGGGGACACTGAAGCTTTCTTT. Its translation: CASSTPKGQGGGDTEAFF.

This clone appeared a single time. The rearrangement uses TRBV5-4 and TRBJ2-5, with D tentatively TRBD1 (6 bases). The CDR3 runs 14 residues. CDR1 is SGHNT and CDR2 is YYREEE in the germline V gene (reference sequence). V dropped 10 bases and J dropped 2 bases, with 18 bases sitting between them. The CDR3 nucleotides are TGTGCCGAAAGTCGGCCCGGACAGCAAGAGACCCAGTACTTC. Translation: CAESRPGQQETQYF.

The chain is built from TRBV7-2 and TRBJ2-7, with 7 nucleotides matching TRBD1. Trimming removed 3 bases from V and 1 base from J; junction bases left unmatched: 6. Per germline, CDR1 SGHTA and CDR2 FQGNSA. The CDR3 length is 15 residues. Here the CDR3 reads CASSLPPGQSYEQYF. The CDR3 DNA sequence: TGTGCCAGCAGCTTGCCCCCGGGACAGTCCTACGAGCAGTACTTC.

The rearrangement uses TRBV29-1 and TRBJ1-2; 12 bases line up with TRBD1. The V gene's germline CDR1 is SQVTM and CDR2 ANQGSEA. There are 14 residues in the CDR3. V shed 4 bases, J shed 7 bases, and the junction held 7 bases outside the gene matches. The CDR3 DNA follows: TGCAGCGTTGTAGGGGACAGGGGGCTCGGTGGCTACACCTTC. Its translation: CSVVGDRGLGGYTF.

The rearrangement uses TRBV14 and TRBJ1-6; D is unresolved. Germline V gene data show CDR1 as SGHDN and CDR2 as FVKESK. Trimming left V 4 bases short and J 7 bases short, with 8 bases between. The CDR3 is 13 amino acids. CDR3 sequence reads: CASSPRWNSPLHF. The CDR3 bases are TGTGCCAGCAGCCCCAGGTGGAATTCACCCCTCCACTTT.

The chain combines TRBV18 with TRBJ1-1; TRBD1 matches 7 bases. The ends lost 3 bases at V and 2 bases at J; junction bases unmatched: 9. The CDR3 length is 16 residues. CDR1 and CDR2 from the germline V gene are KGHSH and LQKENI. The CDR3 nucleotides are TGTGCCAGCTCACCCTGGGGAGGGGGCATCAACACTGAAGCTTTCTTT. Residues: CASSPWGGGINTEAFF.

The V call is TRBV29-1, the J call TRBJ2-3; D is uncertain. The V end lost 4 bases, the J end lost 4 bases, and 9 bases lay between the germline ends. The CDR3 extends over 12 amino acids. CDR1 is SQVTM and CDR2 is ANQGSEA in the germline V gene. Here the CDR3 DNA reads TGCAGCGTTGTACCCGCAGCAGATACGCAGTATTTT. Protein product: CSVVPAADTQYF.

The chain couples TRBV6-1 to TRBJ2-7, with D uncertain. V was trimmed by 8 bases and J by 3 bases, leaving 17 bases between them. This CDR3 comprises 14 residues. Germline loops: CDR1 MNHNS, CDR2 SASEGT. The chain's CDR3 is CASVGPTSRYEQYF. For the CDR3, the DNA is TGTGCCAGCGTCGGACCTACCTCCCGCTACGAGCAGTACTTC.

The chain is built from TRBV5-4 and TRBJ1-5; D is perhaps TRBD1 (5 bases). This CDR3 region has 13 residues. V was shortened by 5 bases and J by 7 bases, with 13 bases between the two germline ends. Germline V CDR1 and CDR2: SGHNT, YYREEE (reference sequence). Here the CDR3 reads CASSWMGDQPQHF. The CDR3 DNA reads TGTGCCAGCAGTTGGATGGGGGACCAGCCCCAGCATTTT.

The chain links TRBV5-5 to TRBJ1-1; D gene unclear. The V gene lost 0 bases and the J gene lost 3 bases, with 3 bases spanning the gap. CDR3 length: 12 amino acids. Germline V CDR1 and CDR2: SGHKS, YYEKEE (reference sequence). CDR3 bases: TGTGCCAGCAGCTTGGTGGACACTGAAGCTTTCTTT. It encodes CASSLVDTEAFF.

The DNA of the CDR3 is TGTGCCAGCAGCTTTGGGACTAGCGATCTCTACGAGCAGTACTTC. It is translated as CASSFGTSDLYEQYF. The gene calls are TRBV5-8 and TRBJ2-7, with TRBD2 matching over 10 bases. This CDR3 is 15 amino acids long. Per germline, CDR1 SGHTS and CDR2 YDEGEE. With 2 bases clipped from V and 3 bases from J, the junction kept 5 bases outside the gene matches.

This clone was found once. The rearrangement uses TRBV5-1 and TRBJ2-3, with 7 bases fitting TRBD2. The CDR3 consists of 14 residues. The trim removed 3 bases at V and 5 bases at J, leaving 6 bases unmatched. Germline loops: CDR1 SGHRS, CDR2 YFSETQ. The CDR3, as DNA: TGCGCCAGCAGCTCCGGGGGGACTCAAGATACGCAGTATTTT. As protein: CASSSGGTQDTQYF.

The V gene is TRBV27, the J gene TRBJ2-3; 10 nucleotides agree with TRBD2. The germline V gene has CDR1 MNHEY and CDR2 SMNVEV (reference sequence). Trimming at V came to 2 bases and at J to 2 bases, leaving 1 base not matched to a gene. The CDR3 runs 15 residues. The CDR3 sequence is CASSLTSGDTDTQYF. CDR3 DNA sequence: TGTGCCAGCAGTTTAACTAGCGGGGACACAGATACGCAGTATTTT.

This clone was detected only a few times. J is TRBJ1-4 and V is TRBV2, with 7 bases that match TRBD1. The V gene's germline CDR1 is SNHLY and CDR2 FYNNEI. The V and J ends lost 8 bases and 0 bases, in that order; junction bases with no gene match: 12. CDR3 size: 17 residues. The chain's CDR3 is CASQWGQSLATNEKLFF. CDR3 nucleotide sequence: TGTGCCAGCCAGTGGGGACAGAGCCTTGCAACTAATGAAAAACTGTTTTTT.

The CDR3 loop reads CASSQDWPVGLERDFYGYTF. DNA of the CDR3: TGCGCCAGCAGCCAAGATTGGCCCGTCGGTCTAGAACGGGATTTCTATGGCTACACCTTC. The rearrangement links TRBV4-1 to TRBJ1-2; unclear D gene. The CDR3 contains 20 residues. Looked up from germline, CDR1 is MGHRA and CDR2 is YSYEKL. Trimming removed 0 bases from V and 4 bases from J, with 27 bases in between.

The chain recombines TRBV19 with TRBJ1-2, with TRBD1 as a possible D gene (5 bases). The germline CDR1 and CDR2 sequences are LNHDA and SQIVND (reference sequence). This CDR3 comprises 13 residues. V lost 7 bases and J 4 bases, leaving 13 bases between the germline ends. CDR3 bases: TGTGCCAGTAAATTGCCGGGGCTCTATGGCTACACCTTC. It yields the protein CASKLPGLYGYTF.

V is TRBV9 and J is TRBJ2-5; tentative D call: TRBD2 (6 bases). From germline, CDR1 is SGDLS and CDR2 YYNGEE. The length of the CDR3 is 16 residues. V lost 0 bases and J lost 3, with 15 bases in between. CDR3 DNA: TGTGCCAGCAGCGTAGCAATAGCGGAGAATGAAGAGACCCAGTACTTC. The encoded protein is CASSVAIAENEETQYF.

This chain uses TRBV4-3 with TRBJ1-2; D perhaps matches TRBD1 (5 bases). Germline CDR1 is LGHNA and CDR2 is YSLEER. The CDR3 extends over 17 amino acids. The V and J ends lost 0 bases and 2 bases respectively, with 16 bases between them. This chain's CDR3 is CASSQDPGRGSNYGYTF. The CDR3 DNA is TGCGCCAGCAGCCAAGATCCGGGAAGGGGTTCCAACTATGGCTACACCTTC.

The chain recombines TRBV25-1 with TRBJ2-2; D possibly corresponds to TRBD1 (6 bases). The V end was cut by 8 bases, the J end by 4 bases, with 23 bases between. Germline V CDR1 and CDR2: MGHDK, SYGVNS. This CDR3 is 17 amino acids long. The CDR3 nucleotides are TGTGCCAGCTCACACCCCCTCGGCAGGGGCGGCACCGGGGAGCTGTTTTTT. This gives the protein CASSHPLGRGGTGELFF.

This sequence joins TRBV10-3 and TRBJ1-1; the D gene is possibly TRBD1 (5 bases). The CDR3 sequence is 15 residues long. CDR1 is ENHRY, CDR2 SYGVKD, per germline. Trimming took 2 bases from V and 0 from J, leaving 10 bases between them. Written as DNA, the CDR3 is TGTGCCATCAGTGAGCCCACACAGGTGAACACTGAAGCTTTCTTT. Translation gives CAISEPTQVNTEAFF.